This record looks at one T cell receptor beta chain sequence and its context. Its target antigen remains unknown. The record has no base qualities; no much larger clone is one base away. This specimen comes from a study of graft-versus-host responses after intestinal transplantation (dated by TCRdb to the early 2020s). For the study in its entirety: The transplants that recipients received were multivisceral, liver-intestinal, or isolated intestinal. Anti-thymocyte globulin induction was given to all recipients, followed by maintenance tacrolimus and steroids for roughly 3 years. After intestinal transplantation, graft-versus-host and host-versus-graft alloreactive T cell clones in the graft, circulation and bone marrow were tracked using bulk TCR-beta CDR3 sequencing. To identify alloreactive clones, pre-transplant mixed lymphocyte reaction products were sequenced and compared with unstimulated pre-transplant donor and recipient T cells. The cohort enrolled some 23 intestinal transplant recipients, one of whom was a retransplant, and a few patients without pretransplant specimens were excluded. A peak of at least 4% donor T cells among recipient peripheral blood mononuclear cells was the definition used for donor T cell macrochimerism. Samples from a few later patients were sequenced in-house on an Illumina MiSeq with MiXCR processing rather than by the commercial service. The research as a whole found: GvH clones turned up in recipient bone marrow, with some appearing earlier in ileal mucosa or blood, a pattern consistent with an intestinal mucosal origin. High GvH to HvG T cell clonal ratios were observed in the allografts of patients with donor T cell macrochimerism. The conclusions were limited by the relatively low number and heterogeneity of the intestinal transplant patients. Early after transplant, peak levels of circulating GvH clones were found to be associated with declines in HvG clones.

Libraries were constructed by the immunoSEQ multiplex PCR assay. For most patients, genomic DNA was isolated using the Qiagen DNeasy Blood and Tissue Kit and was shipped frozen to Adaptive Biotechnologies for TCR sequencing. For most patients, high-throughput TCR-beta CDR3 sequencing of genomic DNA was performed by Adaptive Biotechnologies. Regarding the original processing steps: Adaptive's ImmunoSEQ software was the source of the TCR sequencing data for around 20 patients, while a few other patients were processed with MiXCR and VDJtools. To correct CD4 versus CD8 sorting errors, any sequence found in both subsets at a frequency ratio below 5:1 was removed. Because the origin of CDR3 nucleotide sequences shared between donor and recipient could not be assigned, those sequences were removed. At least 2-fold expansion over unstimulated cells and a minimum CFSE-low frequency of 0.002% (template counts) or 0.001% (read counts) were required for clones to be classified as alloreactive. Mappable clones were those detected in sequenced pre-transplant spleen, lymph node, or MLR CFSE-low populations of the donor or recipient. Cumulative frequency of alloreactive clones was calculated as a percentage of all sequences weighted by copy number. As stored in TCRdb, this immuneACCESS dataset retains in-frame rearrangements with V and J assigned. A fraction of the clones does not appear; measured against another copy, unresolved V genes explain less than half of the discrepancy, and the remainder lacks a known reason. V and J calls and clone size follow that table, whereas D and trimming were derived from the DNA. The sample has under 45,000 clones on record, approximately 94% of them singletons. Jointly, the top ten make up roughly 0.22% of the sample.

The sample's time point label, in plain terms: cells obtained before transplantation from donor or recipient. CD3+CD4+ and CD3+CD8+ populations were FACS-sorted from unstimulated pre-transplant donor and recipient cells taken from spleen or lymph nodes. For CDR1 and CDR2, the germline V gene lists SGHTA and FQGNSA. The CDR3 numbers 14 residues from cysteine through phenylalanine. CDR3 DNA is the only sequence kept; it has 42 bases, read in frame from the first base. Compared with germline, V lacks 6 bases and J lacks 0 bases; bases without a gene match: 5. Specimen: unstimulated CD4+ T cells sorted from spleen or lymph node cells, collected before transplant. This TCR was recovered from a human donor who was the organ donor for an intestinal transplant. The V and J segments used are TRBV7-2 and TRBJ2-7; 7 bases in the junction line up with TRBD1. For the CDR3, the sequence is CASRVTGSSYEQYF. The base sequence is TGTGCCAGCAGAGTGACAGGGAGCTCCTACGAGCAGTACTTC.